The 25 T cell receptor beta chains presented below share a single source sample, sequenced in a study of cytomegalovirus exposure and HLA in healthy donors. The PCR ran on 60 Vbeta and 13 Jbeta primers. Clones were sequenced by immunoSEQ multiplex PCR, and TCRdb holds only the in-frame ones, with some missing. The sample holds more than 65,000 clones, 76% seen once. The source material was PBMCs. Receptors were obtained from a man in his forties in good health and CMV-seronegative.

The CDR3 DNA sequence: TGTGCCAGCAGCCTCTGGACAGGGGGCTACGAGCAGTACTTC. It yields the protein CASSLWTGGYEQYF. The chain uses TRBV9 and TRBJ2-7; 10 bases are a match to TRBD1. Per the germline V gene, CDR1 is SGDLS and CDR2 is YYNGEE. The CDR3 consists of 14 residues. V shed 4 bases and J 3 bases; nucleotides not matched to a gene: 4. The full variable domain, in which reference TRBV9 and TRBJ2-7 provide the parts outside the CDR3, is DSGVTQTPKHLITATGQRVTLRCSPRSGDLSVYWYQQSLDQGLQFLIQYYNGEERAKGNILERFSAQQFPDLHSELNLSSLELGDSALYFCASSLWTGGYEQYFGPGTRLTVT.

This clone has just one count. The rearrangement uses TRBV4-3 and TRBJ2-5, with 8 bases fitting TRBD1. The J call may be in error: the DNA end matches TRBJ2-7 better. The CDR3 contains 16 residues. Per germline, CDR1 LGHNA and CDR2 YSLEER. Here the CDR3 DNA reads TGCGCCAGCAGCCTTTCCCGGGGACAGGCCTTCAACGAGCAGTACTTC. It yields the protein CASSLSRGQAFNEQYF.

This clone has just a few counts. CDR3 protein: CASTILSTNTEAFF. CDR3 coding DNA: TGTGCCAGCACCATATTGAGTACGAACACTGAAGCTTTCTTT. This sequence joins TRBV7-8 and TRBJ1-1; D not certain. The length of the CDR3 is 14 residues. Germline CDR1 and CDR2: SGHVS and FQNEAQ. The V end was cut by 7 bases, the J end by 1 base, with 13 bases between.

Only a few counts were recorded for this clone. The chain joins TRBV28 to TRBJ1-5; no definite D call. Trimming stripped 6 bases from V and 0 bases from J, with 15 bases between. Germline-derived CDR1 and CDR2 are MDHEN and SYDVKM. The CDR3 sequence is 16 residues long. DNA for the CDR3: TGTGCCAGCAGGCACCCCGGGATCGATAGCAATCAGCCCCAGCATTTT. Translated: CASRHPGIDSNQPQHF.

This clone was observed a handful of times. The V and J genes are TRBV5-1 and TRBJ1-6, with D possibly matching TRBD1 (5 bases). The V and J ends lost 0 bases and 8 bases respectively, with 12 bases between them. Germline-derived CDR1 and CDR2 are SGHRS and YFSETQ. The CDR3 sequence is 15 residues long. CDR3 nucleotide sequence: TGCGCCAGCAGCTTGGAGGGGATAAGAGATTCACCCCTCCACTTT. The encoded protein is CASSLEGIRDSPLHF.

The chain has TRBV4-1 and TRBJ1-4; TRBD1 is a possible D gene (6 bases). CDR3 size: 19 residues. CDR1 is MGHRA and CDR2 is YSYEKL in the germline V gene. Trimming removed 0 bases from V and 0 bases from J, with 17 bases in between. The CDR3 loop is CASSQDLDSSPPTNEKLFF. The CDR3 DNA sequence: TGCGCCAGCAGCCAAGATCTGGACAGTTCACCCCCAACTAATGAAAAACTGTTTTTT.

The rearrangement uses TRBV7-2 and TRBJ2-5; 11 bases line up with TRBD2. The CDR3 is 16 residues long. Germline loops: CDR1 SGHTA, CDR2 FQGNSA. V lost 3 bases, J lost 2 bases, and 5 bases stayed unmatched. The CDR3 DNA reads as TGTGCCAGCAGCTTCGGACTAGCGGGTACACAAGAGACCCAGTACTTC. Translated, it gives CASSFGLAGTQETQYF. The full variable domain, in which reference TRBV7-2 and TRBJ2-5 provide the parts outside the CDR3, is GAGVSQSPSNKVTEKGKDVELRCDPISGHTALYWYRQSLGQGLEFLIYFQGNSAPDKSGLPSDRFSAERTGGSVSTLTIQRTQQEDSAVYLCASSFGLAGTQETQYFGPGTRLLVL.

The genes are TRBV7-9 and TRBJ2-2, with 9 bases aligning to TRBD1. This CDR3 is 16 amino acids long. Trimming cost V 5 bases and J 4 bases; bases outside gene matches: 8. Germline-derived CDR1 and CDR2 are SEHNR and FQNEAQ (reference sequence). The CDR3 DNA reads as TGTGCCAGCAGCCTTAGGACAGGGGTTTTCACCGGGGAGCTGTTTTTT. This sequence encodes CASSLRTGVFTGELFF.

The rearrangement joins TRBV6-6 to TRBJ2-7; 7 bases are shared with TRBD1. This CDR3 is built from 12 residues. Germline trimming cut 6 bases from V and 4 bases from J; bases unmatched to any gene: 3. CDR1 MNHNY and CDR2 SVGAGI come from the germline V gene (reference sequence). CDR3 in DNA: TGTGCCAGCAGACAGGGGTTGTACGAGCAGTACTTC. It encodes CASRQGLYEQYF.

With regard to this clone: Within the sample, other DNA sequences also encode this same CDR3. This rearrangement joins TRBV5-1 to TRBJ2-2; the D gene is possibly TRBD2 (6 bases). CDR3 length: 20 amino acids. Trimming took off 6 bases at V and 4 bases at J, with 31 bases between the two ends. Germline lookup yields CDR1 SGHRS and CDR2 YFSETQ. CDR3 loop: CASTTGMSWSGGVITGELFF. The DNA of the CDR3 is TGCGCCAGCACTACGGGGATGAGTTGGTCCGGCGGGGTGATCACCGGGGAGCTGTTTTTT.

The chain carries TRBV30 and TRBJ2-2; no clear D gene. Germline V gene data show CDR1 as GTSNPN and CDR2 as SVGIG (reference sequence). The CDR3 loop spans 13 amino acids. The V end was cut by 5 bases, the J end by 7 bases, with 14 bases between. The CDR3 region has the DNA TGTGCCTGGCTGCGTGCGGCAAACGGGGAGCTGTTTTTT. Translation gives CAWLRAANGELFF.

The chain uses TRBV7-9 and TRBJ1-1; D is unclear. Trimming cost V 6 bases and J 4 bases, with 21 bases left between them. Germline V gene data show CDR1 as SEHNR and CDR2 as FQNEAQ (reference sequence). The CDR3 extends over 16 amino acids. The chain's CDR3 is CASRARPTLRITEAFF. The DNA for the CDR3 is TGTGCCAGCAGGGCCCGCCCGACACTCCGAATCACTGAAGCTTTCTTT.

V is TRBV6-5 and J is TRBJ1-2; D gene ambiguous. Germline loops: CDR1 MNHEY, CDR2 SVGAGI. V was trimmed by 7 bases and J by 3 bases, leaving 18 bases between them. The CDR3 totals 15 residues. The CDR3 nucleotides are TGTGCCAGCATTCCGGTCGCTGGAGGCGACTATGGCTACACCTTC. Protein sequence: CASIPVAGGDYGYTF.

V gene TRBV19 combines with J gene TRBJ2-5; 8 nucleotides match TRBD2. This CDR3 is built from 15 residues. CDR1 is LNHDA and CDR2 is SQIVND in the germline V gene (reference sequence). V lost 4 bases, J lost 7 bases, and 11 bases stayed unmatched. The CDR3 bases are TGTGCCAGTAGTACCAGACGGGGGGGCAGAGGGACCCAGTACTTC. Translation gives CASSTRRGGRGTQYF.

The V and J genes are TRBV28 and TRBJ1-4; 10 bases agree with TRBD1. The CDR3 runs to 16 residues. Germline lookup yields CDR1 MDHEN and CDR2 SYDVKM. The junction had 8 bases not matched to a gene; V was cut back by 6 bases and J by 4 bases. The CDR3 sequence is CASSSIGTGVNEKLFF. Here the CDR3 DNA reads TGTGCCAGCAGCTCCATCGGGACAGGGGTTAATGAAAAACTGTTTTTT.

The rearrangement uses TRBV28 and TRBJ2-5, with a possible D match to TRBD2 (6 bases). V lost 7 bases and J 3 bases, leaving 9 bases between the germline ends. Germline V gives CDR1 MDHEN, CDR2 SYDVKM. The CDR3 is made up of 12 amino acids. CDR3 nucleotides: TGTGCCAGCACCGTAGCGGAAGAGACCCAGTACTTC. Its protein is CASTVAEETQYF. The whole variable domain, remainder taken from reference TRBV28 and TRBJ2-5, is DVKVTQSSRYLVKRTGEKVFLECVQDMDHENMFWYRQDPGLGLRLIYFSYDVKMKEKGDIPEGYSVSREKKERFSLILESASTNQTSMYLCASTVAEETQYFGPGTRLLVL.

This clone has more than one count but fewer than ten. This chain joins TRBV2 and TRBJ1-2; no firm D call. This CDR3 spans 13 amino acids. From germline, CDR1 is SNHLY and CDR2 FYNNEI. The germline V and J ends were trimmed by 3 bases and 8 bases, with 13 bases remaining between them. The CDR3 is CASSDRGSAGYTF. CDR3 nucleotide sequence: TGTGCCAGCAGTGATCGGGGTTCGGCGGGCTACACCTTC.

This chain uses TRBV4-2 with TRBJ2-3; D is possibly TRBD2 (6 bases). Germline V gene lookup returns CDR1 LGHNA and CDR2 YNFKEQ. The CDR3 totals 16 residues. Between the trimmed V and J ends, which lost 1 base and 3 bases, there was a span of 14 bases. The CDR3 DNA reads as TGTGCCAGCAGCCAAGTAGCGGCGGCGCTGACAGATACGCAGTATTTT. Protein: CASSQVAAALTDTQYF.

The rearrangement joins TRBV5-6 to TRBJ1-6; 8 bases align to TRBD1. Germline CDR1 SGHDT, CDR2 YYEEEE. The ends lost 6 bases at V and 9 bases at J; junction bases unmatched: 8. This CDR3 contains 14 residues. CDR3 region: CASNVDQGASPLHF. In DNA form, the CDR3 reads TGTGCCAGCAACGTGGACCAGGGGGCTTCACCCCTCCACTTT.

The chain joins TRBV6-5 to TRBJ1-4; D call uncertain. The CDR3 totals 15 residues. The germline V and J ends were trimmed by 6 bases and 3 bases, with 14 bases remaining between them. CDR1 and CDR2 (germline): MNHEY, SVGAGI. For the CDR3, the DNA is TGTGCCAGCAGAAAACCAGCCGGAGCTAATGAAAAACTGTTTTTT. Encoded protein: CASRKPAGANEKLFF.

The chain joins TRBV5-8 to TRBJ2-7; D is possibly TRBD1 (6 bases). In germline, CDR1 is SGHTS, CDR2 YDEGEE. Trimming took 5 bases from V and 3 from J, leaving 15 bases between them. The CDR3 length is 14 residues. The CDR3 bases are TGTGCCAGCAGGGACAGCCGTTTGAACTACGAGCAGTACTTC. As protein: CASRDSRLNYEQYF.

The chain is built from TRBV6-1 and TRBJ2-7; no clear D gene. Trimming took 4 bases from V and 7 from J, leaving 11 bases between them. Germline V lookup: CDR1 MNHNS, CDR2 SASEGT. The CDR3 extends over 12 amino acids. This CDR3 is CASSVVHREQYF. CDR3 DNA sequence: TGTGCCAGCAGTGTAGTCCACCGAGAGCAGTACTTC.

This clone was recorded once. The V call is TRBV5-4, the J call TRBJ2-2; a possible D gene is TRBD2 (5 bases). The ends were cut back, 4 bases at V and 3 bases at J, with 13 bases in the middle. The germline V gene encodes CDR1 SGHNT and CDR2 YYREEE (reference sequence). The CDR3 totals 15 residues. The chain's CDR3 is CASSRYGMYTGELFF. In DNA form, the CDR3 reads TGTGCCAGCAGCCGATACGGGATGTACACCGGGGAGCTGTTTTTT.

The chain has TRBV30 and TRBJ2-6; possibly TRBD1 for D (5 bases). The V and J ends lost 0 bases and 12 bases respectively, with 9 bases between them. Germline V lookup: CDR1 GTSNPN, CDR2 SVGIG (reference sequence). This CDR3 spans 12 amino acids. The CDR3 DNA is TGTGCCTGGAGTGTAGGGGTCGGCGTCCTGACTTTC. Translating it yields CAWSVGVGVLTF.

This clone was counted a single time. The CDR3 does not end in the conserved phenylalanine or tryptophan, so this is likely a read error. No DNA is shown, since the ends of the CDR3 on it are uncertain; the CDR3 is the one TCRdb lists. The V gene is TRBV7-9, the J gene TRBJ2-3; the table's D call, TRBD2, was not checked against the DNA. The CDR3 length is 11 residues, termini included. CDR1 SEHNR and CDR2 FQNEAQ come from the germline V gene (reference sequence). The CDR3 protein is CASSLASGALL.